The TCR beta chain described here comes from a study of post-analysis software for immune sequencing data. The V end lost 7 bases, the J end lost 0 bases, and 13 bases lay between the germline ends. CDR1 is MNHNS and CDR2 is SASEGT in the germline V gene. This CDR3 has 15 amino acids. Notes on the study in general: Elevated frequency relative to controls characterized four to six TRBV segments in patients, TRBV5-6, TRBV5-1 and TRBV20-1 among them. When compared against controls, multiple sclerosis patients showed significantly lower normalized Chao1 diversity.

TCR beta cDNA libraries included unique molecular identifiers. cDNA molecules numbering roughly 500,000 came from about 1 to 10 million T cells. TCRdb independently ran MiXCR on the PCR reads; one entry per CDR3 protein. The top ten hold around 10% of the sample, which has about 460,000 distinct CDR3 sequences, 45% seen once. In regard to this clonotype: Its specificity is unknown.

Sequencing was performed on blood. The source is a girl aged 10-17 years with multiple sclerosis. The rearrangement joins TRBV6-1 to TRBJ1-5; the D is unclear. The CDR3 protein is CASTGLIYSNQPQHF. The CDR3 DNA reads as TGTGCCAGCACTGGACTGATTTATAGCAATCAGCCCCAGCATTTT.